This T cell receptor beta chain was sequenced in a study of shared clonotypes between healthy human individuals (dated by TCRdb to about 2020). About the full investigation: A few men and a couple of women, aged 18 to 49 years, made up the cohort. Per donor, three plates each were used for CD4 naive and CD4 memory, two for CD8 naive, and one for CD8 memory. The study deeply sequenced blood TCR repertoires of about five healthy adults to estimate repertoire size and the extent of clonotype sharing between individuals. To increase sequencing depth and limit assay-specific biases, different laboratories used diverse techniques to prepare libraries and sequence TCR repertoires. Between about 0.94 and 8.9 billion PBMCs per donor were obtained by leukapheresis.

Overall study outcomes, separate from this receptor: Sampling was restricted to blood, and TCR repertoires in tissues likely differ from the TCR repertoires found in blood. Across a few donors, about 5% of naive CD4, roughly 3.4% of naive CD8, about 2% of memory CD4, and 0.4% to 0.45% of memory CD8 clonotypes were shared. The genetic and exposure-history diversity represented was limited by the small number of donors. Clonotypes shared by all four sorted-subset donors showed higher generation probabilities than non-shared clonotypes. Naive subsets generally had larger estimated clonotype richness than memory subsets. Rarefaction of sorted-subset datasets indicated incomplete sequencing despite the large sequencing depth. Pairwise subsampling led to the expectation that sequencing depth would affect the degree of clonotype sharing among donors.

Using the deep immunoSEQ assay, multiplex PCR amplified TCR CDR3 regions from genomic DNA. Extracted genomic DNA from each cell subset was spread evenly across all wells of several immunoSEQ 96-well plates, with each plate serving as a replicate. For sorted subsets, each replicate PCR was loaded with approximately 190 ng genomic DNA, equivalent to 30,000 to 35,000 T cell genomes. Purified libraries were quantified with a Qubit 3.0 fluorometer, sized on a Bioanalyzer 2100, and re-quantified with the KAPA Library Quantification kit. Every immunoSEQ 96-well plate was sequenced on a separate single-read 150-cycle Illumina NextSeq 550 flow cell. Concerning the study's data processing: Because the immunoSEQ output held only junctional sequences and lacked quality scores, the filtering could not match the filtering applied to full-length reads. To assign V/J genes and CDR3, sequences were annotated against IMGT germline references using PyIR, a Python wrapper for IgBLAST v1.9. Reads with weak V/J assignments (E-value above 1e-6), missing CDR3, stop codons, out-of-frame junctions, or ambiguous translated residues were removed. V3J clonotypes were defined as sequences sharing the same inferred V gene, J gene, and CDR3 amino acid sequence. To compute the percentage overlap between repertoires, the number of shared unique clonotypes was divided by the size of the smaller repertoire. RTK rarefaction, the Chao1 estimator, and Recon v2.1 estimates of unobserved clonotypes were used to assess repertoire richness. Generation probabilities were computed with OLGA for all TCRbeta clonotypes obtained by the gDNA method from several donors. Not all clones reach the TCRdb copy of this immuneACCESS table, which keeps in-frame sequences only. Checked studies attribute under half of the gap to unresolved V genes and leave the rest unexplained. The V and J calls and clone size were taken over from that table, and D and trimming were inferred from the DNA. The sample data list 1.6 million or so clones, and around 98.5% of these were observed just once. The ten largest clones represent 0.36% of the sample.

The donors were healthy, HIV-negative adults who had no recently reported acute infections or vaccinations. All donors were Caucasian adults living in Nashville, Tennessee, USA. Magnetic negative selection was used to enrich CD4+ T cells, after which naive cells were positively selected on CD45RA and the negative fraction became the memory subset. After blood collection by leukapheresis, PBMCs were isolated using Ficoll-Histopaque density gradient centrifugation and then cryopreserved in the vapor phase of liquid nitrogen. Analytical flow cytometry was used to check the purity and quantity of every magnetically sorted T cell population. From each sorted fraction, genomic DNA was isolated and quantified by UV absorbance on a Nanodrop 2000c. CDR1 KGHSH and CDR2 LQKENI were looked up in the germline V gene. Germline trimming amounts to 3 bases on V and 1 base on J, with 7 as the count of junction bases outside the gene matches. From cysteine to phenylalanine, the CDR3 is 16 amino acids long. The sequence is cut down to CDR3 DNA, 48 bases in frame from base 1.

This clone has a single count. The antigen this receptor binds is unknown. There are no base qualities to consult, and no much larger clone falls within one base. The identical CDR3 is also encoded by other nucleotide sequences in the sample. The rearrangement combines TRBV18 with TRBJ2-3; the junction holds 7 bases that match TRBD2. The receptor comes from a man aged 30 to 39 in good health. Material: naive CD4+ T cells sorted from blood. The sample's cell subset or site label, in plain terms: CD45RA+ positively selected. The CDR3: CASSPRTSGGTDTQYF. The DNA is TGTGCCAGCTCACCCCGGACTAGTGGAGGCACAGATACGCAGTATTTT.